This T cell receptor (beta chain) was recovered during a study of blood T cell repertoires in COVID-19. On the study more broadly: COVID-19 samples, acute and convalescent, were from the United States, Italy and Spain. T cells, B-cell-depleted T cells, or PBMCs supplied cDNA or gDNA.

Germline CDR1 and CDR2: WSHSY and SAAADI. The CDR3 runs to 18 residues. The ends lost 5 bases at V and 4 bases at J; junction bases unmatched: 12. Original data processing: Amplification of reference gene primers provided the estimated nucleated cell counts. Clones were read by immunoSEQ multiplex PCR, and TCRdb kept only the in-frame ones, dropping some. V, J and clone size derive from that table, while D and trimming were established from the DNA sequence. In the table there are about 200,000 clones, approximately 91% of which are singletons. The chain couples TRBV10-2 to TRBJ1-6; TRBD1 matches 9 bases. The receptor's source is a woman in her forties with acute or convalescent COVID-19. Sequencing was done on a sample of peripheral blood. This chain's CDR3 is CASSLQGASPIYNSPLHF. The CDR3 region has the DNA TGCGCCAGCAGTTTACAGGGGGCATCACCAATTTATAATTCACCCCTCCACTTT.